The 26 T cell receptor beta chains listed next were all sequenced from one sample in a study of blood T cell repertoires in COVID-19. Libraries were prepared by immunoSEQ multiplex PCR; TCRdb keeps only in-frame clonotypes and omits some of them. Among some 250,000 clones listed, about 87% were seen once. The sample comprised peripheral blood. Receptors originate from a woman aged 55-69 years with COVID-19, enrolled during active disease.

V and J are TRBV9 and TRBJ1-5, with D unresolved. Germline assignment: CDR1 SGDLS and CDR2 YYNGEE. Trimming took off 1 base at V and 6 bases at J, with 17 bases between the two ends. CDR3 length equals 16 residues. As DNA, the CDR3 is TGTGCCAGCAGCGTACCGGGGTTTCGTGCCGGTCAGCCCCAGCATTTT. As protein: CASSVPGFRAGQPQHF.

This clone was detected only a few times. This chain uses TRBV7-9 with TRBJ1-2, with 9 bases that match TRBD1. This CDR3 comprises 18 residues. The germline CDR1 and CDR2 sequences are SEHNR and FQNEAQ (reference sequence). V was clipped by 2 bases and J by 5 bases; unmatched bases: 15. The CDR3 bases are TGTGCCAGCAGCTTAACCCGGGACAGGGACTCAAATTCTTATGGCTACACCTTC. Protein: CASSLTRDRDSNSYGYTF.

The gene calls are TRBV10-3 and TRBJ1-6, with 7 bases that match TRBD1. V dropped 4 bases and J dropped 8; count of bases not matched to a gene: 5. CDR3 length: 14 amino acids. Germline V CDR1 and CDR2: ENHRY, SYGVKD. For the CDR3, the DNA is TGTGCCATCAGTGTCCGACAGGGTGATTCACCCCTCCACTTT. Its translation is CAISVRQGDSPLHF.

This chain joins TRBV27 and TRBJ2-3; TRBD2 aligns across 11 bases. V shed 3 bases, J shed 2 bases, and the junction held 1 base outside the gene matches. Germline-derived CDR1 and CDR2 are MNHEY and SMNVEV (reference sequence). This CDR3 contains 15 residues. CDR3 coding DNA: TGTGCCAGCAGTTTGGGACTAGCGGTCACAGATACGCAGTATTTT. Translated: CASSLGLAVTDTQYF.

This chain joins TRBV7-7 and TRBJ2-3, with 7 bases that match TRBD2. The CDR3 runs 15 residues. Germline V gives CDR1 SSHAT, CDR2 FNYEAQ (reference sequence). V lost 2 bases, J lost 4 bases, and 6 bases stayed unmatched. The CDR3 sequence is CASSLHGGSADTQYF. CDR3 bases: TGTGCCAGCAGCTTACATGGCGGGAGCGCAGATACGCAGTATTTT.

The V and J genes are TRBV19 and TRBJ2-2, with a weak D call TRBD2 (5 bases). V was pared by 3 bases and J by 0 bases, with 11 bases between. Per germline, CDR1 LNHDA and CDR2 SQIVND (reference sequence). The CDR3 contains 16 residues. This CDR3 is CASSILARANTGELFF. The DNA of the CDR3 is TGTGCCAGTAGTATTTTGGCGAGGGCGAACACCGGGGAGCTGTTTTTT.

This chain links TRBV7-9 with TRBJ2-3; the match to TRBD2 covers 11 bases. Germline values: CDR1 SEHNR, CDR2 FQNEAQ (reference sequence). Trimming cost V 5 bases and J 0 bases; bases outside gene matches: 1. CDR3 length: 15 amino acids. In DNA, the CDR3 is TGTGCCAGCAGCCGGACTAGCGGGAGCACAGATACGCAGTATTTT. This gives the protein CASSRTSGSTDTQYF. The variable domain in full, completed from reference TRBV7-9 and TRBJ2-3, reads DTGVSQNPRHKITKRGQNVTFRCDPISEHNRLYWYRQTLGQGPEFLTYFQNEAQLEKSRLLSDRFSAERPKGSFSTLEIQRTEQGDSAMYLCASSRTSGSTDTQYFGPGTRLTVL.

The chain joins TRBV12-3 or TRBV12-4 to TRBJ2-2, with D maybe TRBD1 (5 bases). Between the trimmed V and J ends, which lost 5 bases and 6 bases, there was a span of 10 bases. The CDR3 runs to 13 residues. The CDR3 here is CASSPLGAGELFF. CDR3 sequence (DNA): TGTGCCAGCAGTCCCCTAGGGGCCGGGGAGCTGTTTTTT.

V is TRBV19 and J is TRBJ1-1; D is possibly TRBD1 (5 bases). Germline CDR1 reads LNHDA; CDR2 reads SQIVND (reference sequence). This CDR3 is 14 amino acids long. The germline V and J ends were trimmed by 2 bases and 3 bases, with 10 bases remaining between them. In DNA, the CDR3 is TGTGCCAGTAGTATAAGGGGTGAGGACACTGAAGCTTTCTTT. Encoded protein: CASSIRGEDTEAFF.

The rearrangement joins TRBV18 to TRBJ1-6, with a tentative D call TRBD1 (5 bases). CDR1 and CDR2 (germline): KGHSH, LQKENI. The CDR3 consists of 16 residues. Deletions cut 3 bases from V and 3 bases from J, with 12 bases between. CDR3 loop: CASSPRARDYNSPLHF. CDR3 bases: TGTGCCAGCTCACCTCGAGCCAGGGACTATAATTCACCCCTCCACTTT.

The rearrangement uses TRBV27 and TRBJ2-3, with 8 bases identical to TRBD2. Germline lookup yields CDR1 MNHEY and CDR2 SMNVEV (reference sequence). Losses at the gene ends were 5 bases for V and 2 bases for J; bases not matched to a gene: 12. The CDR3 has 17 residues. The CDR3 protein is CASSPQFSGINTDTQYF. The CDR3 DNA sequence: TGTGCCAGCAGTCCCCAGTTTAGCGGGATAAACACAGATACGCAGTATTTT.

Only a few counts were recorded for this clone. V and J are TRBV28 and TRBJ2-7, with D maybe TRBD1 (6 bases). Germline CDR1 and CDR2: MDHEN and SYDVKM. The CDR3 extends over 19 amino acids. Trimming stripped 5 bases from V and 3 bases from J, with 29 bases between. This CDR3 is CASSLRGRATPTLGYEQYF. CDR3 bases: TGTGCCAGCAGTCTCAGGGGCAGGGCGACGCCGACCTTGGGCTACGAGCAGTACTTC.

This clone was counted once. This chain uses TRBV18 with TRBJ1-5, with D unresolved. Germline CDR1 KGHSH, CDR2 LQKENI. The CDR3 covers 14 residues. Trimming stripped 3 bases from V and 0 bases from J, with 6 bases between. The CDR3 region is CASSPGDSNQPQHF. DNA for the CDR3: TGTGCCAGCTCACCCGGGGATAGCAATCAGCCCCAGCATTTT.

The V call is TRBV19, the J call TRBJ1-5, with a possible D match to TRBD1 (5 bases). The V end was cut by 5 bases, the J end by 4 bases, with 18 bases between. Germline V lookup: CDR1 LNHDA, CDR2 SQIVND (reference sequence). This CDR3 region has 16 residues. CDR3 sequence: CASSVLTGGRNQPQHF. As DNA, the CDR3 is TGTGCCAGTAGTGTTCTCACGGGGGGTCGTAATCAGCCCCAGCATTTT.

J is TRBJ2-1 and V is TRBV18, with D maybe TRBD2 (6 bases). The CDR3 consists of 15 residues. CDR1 and CDR2 (germline): KGHSH, LQKENI. V lost 0 bases, J lost 9 bases, and 15 bases lay in between. CDR3 region: CASSPPGTPLIEQFF. The DNA of the CDR3 is TGTGCCAGCTCACCACCCGGGACTCCCCTGATTGAGCAGTTCTTC.

This chain joins TRBV6-4 and TRBJ1-1; D might be TRBD1 (5 bases). This CDR3 has 12 residues. V gave up 4 bases and J gave up 7 bases, with 10 bases separating them. Germline loops: CDR1 MRHNA, CDR2 SNTAGT. CDR3 in DNA: TGTGCCAGCAGTGGATGGGGGGATGAAGCTTTCTTT. This gives the protein CASSGWGDEAFF.

The CDR3 protein is CASRPQGSGYTF. The CDR3 region has the DNA TGTGCCAGTAGGCCACAGGGGTCCGGCTACACCTTC. The V call is TRBV19, the J call TRBJ1-2, with 7 bases aligning to TRBD1. The germline gives CDR1 LNHDA, CDR2 SQIVND (reference sequence). V was clipped by 6 bases and J by 8 bases; unmatched bases: 6. This CDR3 has 12 amino acids.

The CDR3 protein is CSVDSGLAGGSPYF. CDR3 coding DNA: TGCAGCGTTGATTCGGGACTAGCGGGAGGATCACCGTACTTC. V and J are TRBV29-1 and TRBJ2-7, with TRBD2 matching over 15 bases. J lost 12 bases, V lost 3 bases, and 9 bases had no gene match. The CDR3 totals 14 residues. Germline CDR1 is SQVTM and CDR2 is ANQGSEA.

The rearrangement links TRBV29-1 to TRBJ2-7; D perhaps matches TRBD2 (6 bases). The CDR3 has 15 amino acids. V was clipped by 6 bases and J by 0 bases, with 18 bases between them. Germline loops: CDR1 SQVTM, CDR2 ANQGSEA. The CDR3 sequence: CSVAQGLRSSYEQYF. DNA for the CDR3: TGCAGCGTCGCCCAGGGACTGCGTAGCTCCTACGAGCAGTACTTC.

The CDR3 bases are TGTGCCAGCAGTTTTCGGAGTCTAGGTGGTGGGGATACGCAGTATTTT. It codes for CASSFRSLGGGDTQYF. The chain carries TRBV27 and TRBJ2-3; no firm D call. Per germline, CDR1 MNHEY and CDR2 SMNVEV (reference sequence). The CDR3 is 16 amino acids. The V end lost 3 bases, the J end lost 6 bases, and 19 bases lay between the germline ends.

This chain joins TRBV5-1 and TRBJ2-2, with 9 bases that match TRBD2. The CDR3 sequence is 16 residues long. J gave up 6 bases and V 3 bases, and 9 bases lay outside the gene matches. Germline-derived CDR1 and CDR2 are SGHRS and YFSETQ. CDR3 DNA sequence: TGCGCCAGCAGCTCGCAGCCGGGACTAGCTTCCGGGGAGCTGTTTTTT. It specifies CASSSQPGLASGELFF.

The chain recombines TRBV28 with TRBJ2-5, with TRBD2 matching 11 bases. Looked up from germline, CDR1 is MDHEN and CDR2 is SYDVKM. The trim removed 3 bases at V and 5 bases at J, leaving 5 bases unmatched. This CDR3 comprises 15 residues. The CDR3 nucleotides read TGTGCCAGCAGTTTTTTGACTAGCGGGATTGAGACCCAGTACTTC. It yields the protein CASSFLTSGIETQYF.

Concerning this clone: This CDR3 is also generated by other DNA sequences in the sample. This chain connects TRBV12-3 or TRBV12-4 to TRBJ1-2; D perhaps matches TRBD1 (6 bases). CDR3 length: 13 residues. V gave up 6 bases and J gave up 4 bases, with 12 bases separating them. Here the CDR3 DNA reads TGTGCCAGCAGACGAACAGGGAGCTATGGCTACACCTTC. Translated: CASRRTGSYGYTF.

The rearrangement links TRBV15 to TRBJ2-3; TRBD2 aligns across 15 bases. The germline V gene has CDR1 LNHNV and CDR2 YYDKDF (reference sequence). The ends lost 0 bases at V and 4 bases at J; junction bases unmatched: 2. This CDR3 region has 17 residues. The CDR3 region has the DNA TGTGCCACCAGCAGAGACCGGACTAGCGGGAGGGCAGATACGCAGTATTTT. It is translated as CATSRDRTSGRADTQYF.

This clone was seen once. The chain has TRBV10-3 and TRBJ1-5, with D maybe TRBD1 (5 bases). The CDR3 consists of 15 residues. Germline V gene sequence: CDR1 ENHRY, CDR2 SYGVKD. Trimming took 6 bases from V and 2 from J, leaving 14 bases between them. The CDR3 bases are TGTGCCATCAGCGGAGACAGCTCGGGCAATCAGCCCCAGCATTTT. Protein: CAISGDSSGNQPQHF.

Only one count was recorded for this clone. The chain is built from TRBV3-1 (or the pseudogene TRBV3-2) and TRBJ2-3; TRBD2 might be the D (6 bases). This CDR3 has 16 amino acids. Deletions cut 0 bases from V and 2 bases from J, with 12 bases between. CDR1 is LGHDT and CDR2 is YNNKEL in the germline V gene (reference sequence). The CDR3 nucleotides read TGTGCCAGCAGCCAAGATCAGGGCGGGAACACAGATACGCAGTATTTT. The encoded protein is CASSQDQGGNTDTQYF.